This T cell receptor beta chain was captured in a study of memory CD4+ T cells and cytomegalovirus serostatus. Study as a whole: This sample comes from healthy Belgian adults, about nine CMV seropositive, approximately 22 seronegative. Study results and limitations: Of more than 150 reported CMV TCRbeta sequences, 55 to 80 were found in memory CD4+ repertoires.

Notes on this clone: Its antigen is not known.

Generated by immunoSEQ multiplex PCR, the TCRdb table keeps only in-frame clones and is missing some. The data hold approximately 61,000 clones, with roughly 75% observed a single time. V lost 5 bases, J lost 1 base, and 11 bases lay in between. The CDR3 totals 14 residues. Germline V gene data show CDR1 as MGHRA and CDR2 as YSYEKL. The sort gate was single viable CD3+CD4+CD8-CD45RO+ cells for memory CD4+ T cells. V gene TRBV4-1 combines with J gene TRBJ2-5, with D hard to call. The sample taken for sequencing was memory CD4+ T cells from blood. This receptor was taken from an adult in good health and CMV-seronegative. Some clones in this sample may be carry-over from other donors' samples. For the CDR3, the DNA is TGCGCCAGCAGCTTCGACTCCTTCCAAGAGACCCAGTACTTC. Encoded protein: CASSFDSFQETQYF.